One and the same sample provided the 21 T cell receptor beta chains below, sequenced in a study of post-analysis software for immune sequencing data. Study-level findings and limits: Included in a set of five TRBV segments more frequent in patients than controls were TRBV5-6, TRBV5-1 and TRBV20-1.

No antigens are known for them. Libraries were made from TCR beta cDNA, and they carried unique molecular identifiers. TCRdb processed the PCR reads anew with MiXCR; each CDR3 protein has one entry. Of about 200,000 distinct CDR3 sequences listed, about 30% are singletons. The material sequenced was blood. The receptors shown here come from a girl aged 2-17 years with multiple sclerosis.

As to this clonotype: A read error may be the cause here, since a much bigger clone is one base away. CDR3 residues: CASSRNPAGGAYEQYF. The CDR3, as DNA: TGTGCCAGCAGTAGGAACCCAGCGGGGGGAGCCTACGAGCAGTACTTC. V and J are TRBV28 and TRBJ2-7, with 9 bases identical to TRBD2. Germline values: CDR1 MDHEN, CDR2 SYDVKM. CDR3 length: 16 amino acids. The V and J ends lost 5 bases and 2 bases, in that order; junction bases with no gene match: 10.

This clonotype was seen only once. The CDR3 DNA sequence: TGTGCCAGCAGTGTTCCCCGGGACAGTCCCTACGAGCAGTACTTC. Its translation: CASSVPRDSPYEQYF. This chain uses TRBV2 with TRBJ2-7; 7 bases map to TRBD1. J was trimmed by 2 bases and V by 4 bases; bases with no gene match: 8. Germline assignment: CDR1 SNHLY and CDR2 FYNNEI. The CDR3 totals 15 residues.

Regarding this clonotype: A much larger clone differs from this one at a single base, so this may be a read error. The chain combines TRBV6-5 with TRBJ2-1; D possibly corresponds to TRBD2 (6 bases). The CDR3 has 16 residues. Germline lookup yields CDR1 MNHEY and CDR2 SVGAGI. V was trimmed by 3 bases and J by 0 bases, leaving 12 bases between them. The CDR3 DNA reads TGTGCCAGCAGTTATTGGGAGGAAAGCTCCTACAATGAGCAGTTCTTC. Protein product: CASSYWEESSYNEQFF.

As to this clonotype: A much larger clone is a single base away; this may be a read error. The chain is built from TRBV6-5 and TRBJ2-1; D remains unclear. The CDR3 length is 12 residues. CDR1 MNHEY and CDR2 SVGAGI come from the germline V gene. V lost 3 bases and J 10 bases, leaving 10 bases between the germline ends. Here the CDR3 reads CASSYNNYEQFF. CDR3 in DNA: TGTGCCAGCAGTTATAACAACTACGAGCAGTTCTTC.

Written as DNA, the CDR3 is TGCAGTGCTAGGGAGGGACAGCTCTACGAGCAGTACTTC. Translation gives CSAREGQLYEQYF. V usage is TRBV20-1 and J usage is TRBJ2-7; weak D call: TRBD1 (7 bases). The germline V gene encodes CDR1 DFQATT and CDR2 SNEGSKA (reference sequence). V was trimmed by 3 bases and J by 3 bases, leaving 12 bases between them. The CDR3 consists of 13 residues.

On this clonotype: A read error may be the cause here, since a much bigger clone is one base away. V gene TRBV5-1 combines with J gene TRBJ1-2; D may be TRBD1 (6 bases). From germline, CDR1 is SGHRS and CDR2 YFSETQ. The length of the CDR3 is 13 residues. The CDR3, as DNA: TGCGTCAGCAGCTTGGGGGCAGGGTATGGCTACACCTTC. The encoded protein is CVSSLGAGYGYTF.

The chain is built from TRBV20-1 and TRBJ2-4; 12 bases are shared with TRBD2. CDR3 size: 15 residues. From germline, CDR1 is DFQATT and CDR2 SNEGSKA (reference sequence). Losses at the gene ends were 3 bases for V and 4 bases for J; bases not matched to a gene: 4. The CDR3 is CSASGTSGPKNIQYF. In DNA, the CDR3 is TGCAGTGCTAGCGGGACTAGCGGGCCGAAAAACATTCAGTACTTC.

A note on this clonotype: This may come from a read error, since a much larger clone is one base off. This chain uses TRBV7-8 with TRBJ2-1; TRBD2 agrees at 14 bases. From germline, CDR1 is SGHVS and CDR2 FQNEAQ. The CDR3 is made up of 16 amino acids. V gave up 1 base and J gave up 8 bases; unmatched junction bases: 4. The DNA for the CDR3 is TGTGCCAGCAGCTTAGTGGGACTAGCGGGAGTCTATGAGCAGTTCTTC. It translates to CASSLVGLAGVYEQFF.

This clonotype occurred many times. The CDR3 nucleotides read TGTGCCACCACCCCGGGGGGGTTCCTCGGCACAGATACGCAGTATTTT. This translates into CATTPGGFLGTDTQYF. The J gene is TRBJ2-3, the V gene TRBV12-3 or TRBV12-4; 8 nucleotides agree with TRBD2. The CDR3 runs to 16 residues. V shed 10 bases and J 1 base; nucleotides not matched to a gene: 13.

This clonotype came up a few times. The genes are TRBV11-2 and TRBJ1-1, with 7 bases lining up with TRBD1. The CDR3 loop spans 16 amino acids. Germline loops: CDR1 SGHAT, CDR2 FQNNGV. The J segment lost 0 bases and the V segment lost 4 bases, leaving 8 bases of the junction unmatched. As DNA, the CDR3 is TGTGCCAGCAGCTCGCGGCCACAGGGGATGAACACTGAAGCTTTCTTT. It yields the protein CASSSRPQGMNTEAFF.

This clonotype was observed at least ten times. This chain connects TRBV10-3 to TRBJ2-7; D is possibly TRBD1 or TRBD2 (5 bases each). This CDR3 contains 15 residues. The germline V gene has CDR1 ENHRY and CDR2 SYGVKD. V shed 0 bases and J shed 4 bases, with 13 bases lying between them. The CDR3 region has the DNA TGTGCCATCAGTGAGTCGATTGGCGAGGGGTACGAGCAGTACTTC. It specifies CAISESIGEGYEQYF.

CDR3 bases: TGTGCCAGCAGCTTACCGGGACCGACTAATTCACCCCTCCACTTT. Translated: CASSLPGPTNSPLHF. The chain couples TRBV7-2 to TRBJ1-6; D might be TRBD1 (5 bases). This CDR3 is built from 15 residues. The V gene's germline CDR1 is SGHTA and CDR2 FQGNSA. The ends were cut back, 2 bases at V and 6 bases at J, with 11 bases in the middle.

This clonotype was observed a handful of times. The CDR3 nucleotides read TGCAGCGTCCGACAGGGTCAAACTGAAGCTTTCTTT. Amino acids: CSVRQGQTEAFF. V usage is TRBV29-1 and J usage is TRBJ1-1; the match to TRBD1 covers 7 bases. CDR1 and CDR2 from the germline V gene are SQVTM and ANQGSEA. CDR3 length equals 12 residues. The V and J ends lost 6 bases and 5 bases, in that order; junction bases with no gene match: 6.

As regards this clonotype: A much larger clonotype is one base distant, so this may be a read error. The gene calls are TRBV6-5 and TRBJ2-1; 12 nucleotides agree with TRBD2. The DNA end is a closer match to TRBJ2-7, so the J assignment may be wrong. Germline loops: CDR1 MNHEY, CDR2 SVGAGI. The CDR3 loop spans 16 amino acids. This chain's CDR3 is CASSYGWTSGIHEQYF. The CDR3, as DNA: TGTGCCAGCAGTTACGGTTGGACTAGCGGGATTCATGAGCAGTACTTC.

Worth noting for this clonotype: A much larger clone is a single base away; this may be a read error. The conserved phenylalanine or tryptophan normally closing the CDR3 is absent here, so this likely arose from a read error. The J gene is TRBJ2-4, the V gene TRBV7-9; 7 nucleotides line up with TRBD1. Germline CDR1 and CDR2: SEHNR and FQNEAQ (reference sequence). The CDR3 sequence is 15 residues long. V trimming: 5 bases; J trimming: 6 bases; junction bases outside the gene matches: 10. The CDR3 nucleotides read TGTGCCAGCAGCACGACAGGGTGGTACGGAAACATTCAGTACTGC. This encodes CASSTTGWYGNIQYC.

This clonotype was seen more than once but under ten times. The genes are TRBV10-3 and TRBJ2-5, with D unclear. With 3 bases removed from V and 5 bases from J, the gap between germline ends came to 16 bases. Germline V gene data show CDR1 as ENHRY and CDR2 as SYGVKD. CDR3 length: 15 amino acids. CDR3 sequence: CAISDLFKAVETQYF. DNA for the CDR3: TGTGCCATCAGTGACTTATTTAAAGCAGTTGAGACCCAGTACTTC.

Note on this clonotype: Its ends do not fully match the called genes, so a read error is possible. The chain employs TRBV6-6 and TRBJ2-5; 7 nucleotides align to TRBD2. The germline gives CDR1 MNHNY, CDR2 SVGAGI (reference sequence). This CDR3 region has 13 residues. CDR3 sequence reads: CAGSYGGGETQYF. In nucleotides, the CDR3 is TGTGCCGGCAGTTACGGGGGAGGGGAGACCCAGTACTTC.

Comments on this clonotype: A much larger clonotype is one base distant, so this may be a read error. The rearrangement links TRBV12-3 or TRBV12-4 to TRBJ2-5; D call uncertain. The DNA end lines up better with TRBJ2-7; the J call may be wrong. The CDR3 has 14 amino acids. CDR3 in amino acids: CASSLGRRIYEQYF. CDR3 in DNA: TGTGCCAGCAGTCTAGGACGCAGGATCTACGAGCAGTACTTC.

This clonotype was seen a few times. The chain combines TRBV18 with TRBJ1-2; 10 nucleotides line up with TRBD1. The germline V gene encodes CDR1 KGHSH and CDR2 LQKENI. CDR3 size: 15 residues. V shed 6 bases and J 6 bases; nucleotides not matched to a gene: 10. The CDR3 spells CASSPQSGTGDGYTF. The CDR3, as DNA: TGTGCCAGCTCCCCCCAATCGGGGACAGGGGATGGCTACACCTTC.

This clonotype was seen more than once but under ten times. The chain combines TRBV9 with TRBJ2-7; TRBD2 agrees at 9 bases. Trimming at V came to 4 bases and at J to 0 bases, leaving 8 bases not matched to a gene. The CDR3 has 16 residues. The germline V gene encodes CDR1 SGDLS and CDR2 YYNGEE. The CDR3 is CASSKEGGGVSYEQYF. In DNA form, the CDR3 reads TGTGCCAGCAGCAAAGAAGGCGGGGGGGTCTCCTACGAGCAGTACTTC.

A word on this clonotype: With a much larger clone just one base away, this may be a read error. The chain's CDR3 is CASSEAGPTYGYTF. CDR3 nucleotides: TGTGCCAGCAGTGAAGCGGGACCGACCTATGGCTACACCTTC. V is TRBV28 and J is TRBJ1-2; perhaps TRBD1 as D (5 bases). The germline CDR1 and CDR2 sequences are MDHEN and SYDVKM. V lost 5 bases and J 4 bases, leaving 14 bases between the germline ends. CDR3 length equals 14 residues.